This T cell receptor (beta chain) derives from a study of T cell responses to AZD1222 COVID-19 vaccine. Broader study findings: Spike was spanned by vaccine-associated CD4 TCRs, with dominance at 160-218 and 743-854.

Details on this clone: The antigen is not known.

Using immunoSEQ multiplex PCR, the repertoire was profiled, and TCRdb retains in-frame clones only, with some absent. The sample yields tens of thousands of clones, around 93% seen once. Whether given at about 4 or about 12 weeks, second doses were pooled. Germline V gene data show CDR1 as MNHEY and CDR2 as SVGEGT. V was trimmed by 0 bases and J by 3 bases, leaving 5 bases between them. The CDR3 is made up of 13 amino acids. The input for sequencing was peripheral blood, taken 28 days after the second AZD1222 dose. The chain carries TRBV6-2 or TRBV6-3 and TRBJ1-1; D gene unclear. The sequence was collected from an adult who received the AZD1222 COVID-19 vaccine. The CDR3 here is CASSYSFDTEAFF. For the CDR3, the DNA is TGTGCCAGCAGTTACTCTTTCGACACTGAAGCTTTCTTT.